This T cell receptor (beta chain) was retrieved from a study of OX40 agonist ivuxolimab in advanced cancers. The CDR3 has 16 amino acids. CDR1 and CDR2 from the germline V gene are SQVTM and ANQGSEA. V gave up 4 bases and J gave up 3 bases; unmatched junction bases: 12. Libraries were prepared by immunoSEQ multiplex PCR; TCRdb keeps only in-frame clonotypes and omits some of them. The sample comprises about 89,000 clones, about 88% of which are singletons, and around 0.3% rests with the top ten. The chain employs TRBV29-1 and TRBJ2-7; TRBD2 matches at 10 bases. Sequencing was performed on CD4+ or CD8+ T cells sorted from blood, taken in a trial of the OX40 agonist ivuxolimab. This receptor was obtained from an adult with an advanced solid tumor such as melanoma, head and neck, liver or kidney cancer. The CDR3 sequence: CSVGNSGGPPLYEQYF. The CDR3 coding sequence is TGCAGCGTTGGGAATAGCGGGGGGCCGCCCCTCTACGAGCAGTACTTC.